The rows below give T cell receptor beta chains drawn from one sample of a study of identical twins. TCRdb passed the 5' RACE reads through MiXCR, listing each CDR3 protein once. The sample has roughly 220,000 distinct CDR3 sequences, 5.5% to 7.5% seen once. The same sample was also used in a study of T cells expressing NK-cell markers.

Material for sequencing was CD8+ T cells sorted from blood. The receptors shown here come from a woman aged 18-35 years in good health. CDR3s include the opening cysteine and the closing phenylalanine or tryptophan. D genes are given only for firm matches. Only part of the rows carry a size: once, few, many, or a class if the clone is expanded.

many	TRBV3-1	TRBJ1-1	.	CASSPGASTEAFF	TGTGCCAGCAGCCCCGGGGCTAGCACTGAAGCTTTCTTT
few	TRBV12-5	TRBJ1-3	.	CASGLNSGNTIYF	TGTGCTAGTGGTTTGAACTCTGGAAACACCATATATTTT
.	TRBV7-9	TRBJ2-3	TRBD1	CASSPTTGGTDTQYF	TGTGCCAGCAGCCCCACGACAGGGGGAACAGATACGCAGTATTTT
few	TRBV7-2	TRBJ2-1	.	CASSSFGNEQFF	TGTGCCAGCAGCTCCTTCGGGAATGAGCAGTTCTTC
few	TRBV5-1	TRBJ2-7	.	CASSFGRFEQYF	TGCGCCAGCAGCTTTGGGCGTTTCGAGCAGTACTTC
many	TRBV18	TRBJ2-2	TRBD2	CASSPVTSETNTGELFF	TGTGCCAGCTCACCAGTTACTAGCGAGACGAACACCGGGGAGCTGTTTTTT
many	TRBV7-2	TRBJ1-1	.	CASSSRGRAFF	TGTGCCAGCAGCTCTAGGGGACGAGCTTTCTTT
few	TRBV7-9	TRBJ1-2	.	CASSSLLVRSGYTF	TGTGCCAGCAGCTCTCTTCTTGTGAGGAGTGGCTACACCTTC
few	TRBV7-9	TRBJ2-1	.	CATLKGGYNEQFF	TGTGCCACGTTAAAGGGGGGCTACAATGAGCAGTTCTTC
.	TRBV11-2	TRBJ2-5	TRBD2	CASSLVGASGGYQETQYF	TGTGCCAGCAGCTTAGTCGGGGCCAGCGGGGGGTATCAAGAGACCCAGTACTTC
.	TRBV21-1	TRBJ2-7	.	CASTRGRDSYEQYF	TGTGCCAGCACCCGAGGCCGGGACAGCTACGAGCAGTACTTC
few	TRBV4-1	TRBJ2-3	TRBD2	CASSRRTTLAEGDTQYF	TGCGCCAGCAGCCGCCGGACGACTCTAGCGGAGGGGGATACGCAGTATTTT